This T cell receptor (beta chain) was recorded in a study of cytomegalovirus exposure and HLA in healthy donors. General observations from the study: On later analysis, the bulk of CMV-associated TCR beta chains appeared to be HLA-restricted. Per a prior analysis, the majority of TCR beta V segments were productive roughly 87% or roughly 30% of the time. A few V segments could not be told apart, such as TRBV6-2 and TRBV6-3, and were left out.

Healthy individuals who donated bone marrow served as the donors. Unmatched junction bases numbered 9, after V lost 5 bases and J lost 4 bases. Germline CDR1 reads MNHEY; CDR2 reads SMNVEV (reference sequence). This CDR3 comprises 15 residues. In regard to this clone: The antigen remains unidentified.

Primers for the PCR totalled 60 Vbeta and 13 Jbeta. Produced via immunoSEQ multiplex PCR; TCRdb's table is partial and in-frame only. The sample contains roughly 190,000 clones, around 86% of which appear only once. Sequencing was carried out using PBMCs. The chain has TRBV27 and TRBJ1-1; TRBD1 matches at 8 bases. The receptor was isolated from a woman in her forties or fifties in good health and CMV-seropositive. The CDR3 DNA sequence: TGTGCCAGCAGTGCTAGACAGGGGAGTTTCACTGAAGCTTTCTTT. It codes for CASSARQGSFTEAFF.